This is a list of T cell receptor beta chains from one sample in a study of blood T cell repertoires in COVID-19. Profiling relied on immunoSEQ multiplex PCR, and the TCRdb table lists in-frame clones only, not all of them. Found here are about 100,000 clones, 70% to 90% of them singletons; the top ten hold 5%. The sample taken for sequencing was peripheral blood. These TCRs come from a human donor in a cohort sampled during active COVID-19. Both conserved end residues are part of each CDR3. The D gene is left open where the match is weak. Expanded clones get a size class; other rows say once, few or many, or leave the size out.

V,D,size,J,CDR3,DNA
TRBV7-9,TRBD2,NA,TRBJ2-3,CASSLVAGITDTQYF,TGTGCCAGCAGCTTAGTAGCGGGAATAACAGATACGCAGTATTTT
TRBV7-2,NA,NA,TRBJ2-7,CASSLGLVSVEQYF,TGTGCCAGCAGCTTAGGTCTAGTCTCTGTCGAGCAGTACTTC
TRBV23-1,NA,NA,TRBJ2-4,CASSQSQRVAKNIQYF,TGCGCCAGCAGTCAATCGCAGAGGGTAGCCAAAAACATTCAGTACTTC
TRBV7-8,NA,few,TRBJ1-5,CASSLREGRFRGKEGNQPQHF,TGTGCCAGCAGCTTAAGGGAGGGGCGGTTCAGGGGCAAGGAGGGCAATCAGCCCCAGCATTTT
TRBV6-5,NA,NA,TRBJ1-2,CASSFSGVGYGYTF,TGTGCCAGCAGTTTTTCAGGGGTCGGGTATGGCTACACCTTC
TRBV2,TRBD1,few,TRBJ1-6,CASRGTGEGSPLHF,TGTGCCAGCAGGGGGACAGGGGAAGGTTCACCCCTCCACTTT
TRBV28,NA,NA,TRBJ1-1,CASSPNTGTTEAFF,TGTGCCAGCAGTCCCAATACAGGGACCACTGAAGCTTTCTTT
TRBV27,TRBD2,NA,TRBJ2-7,CASSSSGLAAYYEQYF,TGTGCCAGCAGTTCCTCGGGACTAGCGGCTTACTACGAGCAGTACTTC
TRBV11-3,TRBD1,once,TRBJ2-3,CASRPTGEDTQYF,TGTGCCAGCAGACCCACAGGGGAAGATACGCAGTATTTT
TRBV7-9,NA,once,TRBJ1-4,CASSPDSFNEKLFF,TGTGCCAGCAGCCCGGACAGTTTTAATGAAAAACTGTTTTTT
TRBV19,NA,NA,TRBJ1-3,CASADMSGNTIYF,TGTGCCAGTGCGGACATGTCTGGAAACACCATATATTTT
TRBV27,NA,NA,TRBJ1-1,CASSGEGFGLNTEAFF,TGTGCCAGCAGTGGGGAGGGGTTCGGATTGAACACTGAAGCTTTCTTT
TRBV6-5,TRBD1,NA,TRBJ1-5,CASIWTGGSNQPQHF,TGTGCCAGCATTTGGACAGGGGGAAGCAATCAGCCCCAGCATTTT
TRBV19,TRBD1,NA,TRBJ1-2,CASSIDRGLGYTF,TGTGCCAGTAGTATTGACAGGGGGCTTGGCTACACCTTC
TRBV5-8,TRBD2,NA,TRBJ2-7,CASSSVSGRAYEQYF,TGTGCCAGCAGCTCCGTTAGCGGGAGAGCCTACGAGCAGTACTTC
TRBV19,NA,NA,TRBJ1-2,CARRGRVKNYGYTF,TGTGCCAGACGGGGTAGGGTGAAAAACTATGGCTACACCTTC
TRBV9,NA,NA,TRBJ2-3,CASSDPRGDTQYF,TGTGCCAGCAGCGACCCCCGGGGTGATACGCAGTATTTT
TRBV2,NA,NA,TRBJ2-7,CAIEPRDESYEQYF,TGTGCCATAGAACCCAGGGATGAGTCCTACGAGCAGTACTTC
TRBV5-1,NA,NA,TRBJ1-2,CASSLASARSYGYTF,TGCGCCAGCAGCTTGGCCTCCGCCCGGAGTTATGGCTACACCTTC
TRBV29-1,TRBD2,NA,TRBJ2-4,CSVEIGGLGRGRQYF,TGCAGCGTTGAAATTGGGGGCCTGGGGCGCGGGAGGCAGTACTTC
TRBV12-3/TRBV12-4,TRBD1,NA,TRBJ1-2,CASSLDRGYGYTF,TGTGCCAGCAGTTTAGACAGGGGCTATGGCTACACCTTC
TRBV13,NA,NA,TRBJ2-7,CASSSTPPLSYEQYF,TGTGCCAGCAGCTCGACACCGCCCCTCTCCTACGAGCAGTACTTC
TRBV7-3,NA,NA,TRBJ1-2,CASSPRPGHGYTF,TGTGCCAGCAGCCCTCGCCCAGGGCATGGCTACACCTTC
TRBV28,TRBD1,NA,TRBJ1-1,CASTPDRGRTEAFF,TGTGCCAGCACCCCCGACAGGGGAAGAACTGAAGCTTTCTTT
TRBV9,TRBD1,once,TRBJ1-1,CASSGADRGNTEAFF,TGTGCCAGCAGCGGAGCAGACAGGGGAAACACTGAAGCTTTCTTT
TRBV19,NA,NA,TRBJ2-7,CASSFQRSSYEQYF,TGTGCCAGTAGTTTTCAGAGGAGCTCCTACGAGCAGTACTTC
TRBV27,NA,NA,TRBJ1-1,CASSFRGRPEAFF,TGTGCCAGCAGTTTCCGGGGGAGACCTGAAGCTTTCTTT
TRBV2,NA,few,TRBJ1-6,CASSPGGNSPLHF,TGTGCCAGCTCCCCGGGGGGAAATTCACCCCTCCACTTT
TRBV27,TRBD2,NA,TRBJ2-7,CASSPLAGGSTYEQYF,TGTGCCAGCAGTCCCCTAGCGGGAGGTTCGACCTACGAGCAGTACTTC
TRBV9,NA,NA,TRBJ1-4,CASNRQNNEKLFF,TGTGCCAGCAACCGACAGAATAATGAAAAACTGTTTTTT
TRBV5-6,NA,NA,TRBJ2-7,CASSIGQQTYEQYF,TGTGCCAGCAGCATCGGACAGCAAACCTACGAGCAGTACTTC
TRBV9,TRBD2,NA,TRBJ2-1,CASSPRLAGGNEQFF,TGTGCCAGCAGCCCCCGACTAGCGGGAGGCAATGAGCAGTTCTTC
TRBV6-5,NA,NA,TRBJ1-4,CASSYSKPATNEKLFF,TGTGCCAGCAGTTACTCGAAGCCGGCAACTAATGAAAAACTGTTTTTT
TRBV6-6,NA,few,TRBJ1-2,CASSYSGGSPNYGYTF,TGTGCCAGCAGTTACTCGGGTGGGAGTCCTAACTATGGCTACACCTTC
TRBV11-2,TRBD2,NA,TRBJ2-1,CASSTRVLAGAGTHEQFF,TGTGCCAGCAGCACCAGAGTCCTGGCGGGAGCCGGGACCCATGAGCAGTTCTTC
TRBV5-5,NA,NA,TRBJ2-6,CASGLGGSGANVLTF,TGTGCCAGTGGGTTGGGGGGCTCTGGGGCCAACGTCCTGACTTTC
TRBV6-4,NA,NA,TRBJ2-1,CASSDSGSGALGEQFF,TGTGCCAGCAGTGACTCTGGTAGCGGAGCTTTAGGGGAGCAGTTCTTC
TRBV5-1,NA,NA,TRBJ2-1,CASSFSTTQFF,TGCGCCAGCAGCTTCTCGACTACCCAGTTCTTC
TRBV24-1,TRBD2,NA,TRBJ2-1,CATSDQRTSGDYNEQFF,TGTGCCACCAGTGATCAACGGACTAGCGGAGACTACAATGAGCAGTTCTTC
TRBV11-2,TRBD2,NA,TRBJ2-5,CASSRRGGYEETQYF,TGTGCCAGCAGCCGGCGGGGGGGTTATGAGGAGACCCAGTACTTC
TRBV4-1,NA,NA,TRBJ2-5,CASSPDSRKTQYF,TGCGCCAGCAGCCCAGACTCTAGGAAGACCCAGTACTTC
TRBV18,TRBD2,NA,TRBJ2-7,CASSLAGRSYEQYF,TGTGCCAGCTCACTAGCGGGCCGCTCCTACGAGCAGTACTTC
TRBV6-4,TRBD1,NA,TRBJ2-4,CASSDGTGGNIQYF,TGTGCCAGCAGTGACGGGACAGGGGGTAACATTCAGTACTTC
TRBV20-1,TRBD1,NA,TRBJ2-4,CSADRGNIQYF,TGCAGTGCCGACAGGGGGAACATTCAGTACTTC
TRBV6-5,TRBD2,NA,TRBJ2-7,CASRPGLAVTYEQYF,TGTGCCAGCAGGCCGGGACTAGCGGTTACCTACGAGCAGTACTTC
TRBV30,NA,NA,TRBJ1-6,CAWSGGHANSPLHF,TGTGCCTGGAGTGGGGGACACGCAAATTCACCCCTCCACTTT
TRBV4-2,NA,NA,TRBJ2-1,CASSQDSRSHSYNEQFF,TGTGCCAGCAGCCAAGATTCGAGGTCTCACTCCTACAATGAGCAGTTCTTC
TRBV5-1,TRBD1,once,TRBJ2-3,CASWKDRVPDTQYF,TGCGCCAGTTGGAAGGACAGGGTGCCCGATACGCAGTATTTT
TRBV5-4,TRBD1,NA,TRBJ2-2,CASSKDRGRTGELFF,TGTGCCAGCAGCAAAGACAGGGGGCGGACCGGGGAGCTGTTTTTT
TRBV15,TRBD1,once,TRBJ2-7,CATSREQGAFEQYF,TGTGCCACCAGCAGAGAACAGGGGGCTTTCGAGCAGTACTTC
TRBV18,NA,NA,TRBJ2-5,CASSPLAAREETQYF,TGTGCCAGCTCACCACTGGCAGCGCGTGAAGAGACCCAGTACTTC
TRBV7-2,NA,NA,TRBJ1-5,CASSLRGGHQPQHF,TGTGCCAGCAGCCTACGGGGGGGGCATCAGCCCCAGCATTTT
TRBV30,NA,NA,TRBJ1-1,CAWSVYQSRGRLWTEAFF,TGTGCCTGGAGTGTATATCAGAGCAGGGGCCGGCTTTGGACTGAAGCTTTCTTT
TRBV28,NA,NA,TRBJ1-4,CASSRHGQMGVLDREKLFF,TGTGCCAGCAGTCGACATGGACAGATGGGGGTTTTAGATCGAGAAAAACTGTTTTTT